A selection of T cell receptor beta chains follows, all from one sample in a study of shared clonotypes between healthy human individuals. TCRdb's table, derived via immunoSEQ multiplex PCR, lists solely in-frame clones and lacks some. The data show about 2.1 million clones, under 95% seen once. Sequencing used naive CD8+ T cells from PBMCs. These receptors originate from a man aged 18 to 30 in good health. Some clones in this sample may be carry-over from other donors' samples. The CDR3 runs from the conserved cysteine through the conserved F or W. D genes are given only for firm matches. Only some rows state a clone size, as once, few, many or a class for expanded clones.

TRBV13	NA	TRBJ2-7	TRBD1	TGTGCCAGCAGCTTAGGTCAGGACAGGGGACACGAGCAGTACTTC	CASSLGQDRGHEQYF
TRBV29-1	NA	TRBJ1-2	NA	TGCAGCGTTGATGAGGGGCCCCCTGGCTACACCTTC	CSVDEGPPGYTF
TRBV9	NA	TRBJ2-6	NA	TGTGCCAGCAGCCCCGATCGTTTGAGCTCTGGGGCCAACGTCCTGACTTTC	CASSPDRLSSGANVLTF
TRBV7-3	NA	TRBJ1-3	NA	TGTGCCAGCAGCTTGAGTTCCCGCTCTGGAAACACCATATATTTT	CASSLSSRSGNTIYF
TRBV28	NA	TRBJ2-7	NA	TGTGCCAGCAGTCCACCGGGTCCCAGCTCCTACGAGCAGTACTTC	CASSPPGPSSYEQYF
TRBV2	NA	TRBJ2-1	TRBD2	TGTGCCACCCTTCGGGTAGCGGGCGAGCGCTCCTACAATGAGCAGTTCTTC	CATLRVAGERSYNEQFF
TRBV5-5	NA	TRBJ2-2	TRBD1	TGTGCCAGCAGCCCGGGACAGCATAACACCGGGGAGCTGTTTTTT	CASSPGQHNTGELFF
TRBV4-1	once	TRBJ2-2	TRBD2	TGCGCCAGCAAGGTAGACAGCGGGGGTGCCGGGGAGCTGTTTTTT	CASKVDSGGAGELFF
TRBV28	NA	TRBJ2-7	TRBD2	TGTGCCAGTAGGCTAGCGGGAGGATACGAGCAGTACTTC	CASRLAGGYEQYF
TRBV27	once	TRBJ2-2	TRBD1	TGTGCCAGCAGTTTATGGGGACAGACAAGACCTGCTACGAACACCGGGGAGCTGTTTTTT	CASSLWGQTRPATNTGELFF
TRBV6-5	NA	TRBJ1-1	NA	TGTGCCAGCAAGCCAGGGCATACTGAAGCTTTCTTT	CASKPGHTEAFF
TRBV30	NA	TRBJ2-1	TRBD2	TGTGCCTGGACCCTCCCGGCTAGCGGGATCGACAATGAGCAGTTCTTC	CAWTLPASGIDNEQFF
TRBV27	once	TRBJ2-7	NA	TGTGCCAGCAGTTTAGGGCAGGGGGGATACGAGCAGTACTTC	CASSLGQGGYEQYF
TRBV4-1	NA	TRBJ2-7	TRBD2	TGCGCCAGCAGCCAAGAGGGACTAGCGGGAACCTACGAGCAGTACTTC	CASSQEGLAGTYEQYF
TRBV7-8	NA	TRBJ1-5	NA	TGTGCCAGCACCTTGAGGAGGGGAGATCCTCTTAGCAATCAGCCCCAGCATTTT	CASTLRRGDPLSNQPQHF
TRBV29-1	NA	TRBJ1-5	NA	TGCAGCGTTGTGGGGGACGGAAGCAATCAGCCCCAGCATTTT	CSVVGDGSNQPQHF
TRBV7-3	few	TRBJ2-7	TRBD1	TGTGCCAGCAGCTTTGGACAGGGCTACGAGCAGTACTTC	CASSFGQGYEQYF
TRBV29-1	NA	TRBJ2-3	TRBD2	TGCAGCGCTCGGACTAGCGGCACAGATACGCAGTATTTT	CSARTSGTDTQYF
TRBV5-8	NA	TRBJ1-2	NA	TGTGCCAGCAGCTTCGGAGGGGACTATGGCTACACCTTC	CASSFGGDYGYTF
TRBV11-2	NA	TRBJ2-7	NA	TGTGCCAGCAGCTTAGTAGGTACCTACGAGCAGTACTTC	CASSLVGTYEQYF
TRBV9	NA	TRBJ1-2	TRBD1	TGTGCCAGCAGCGTAGGTCAGGGGGACTATGGCTACACCTTC	CASSVGQGDYGYTF
TRBV27	NA	TRBJ1-4	TRBD1	TGTGCCAGCAGTTTAACAGGGGGCGTTGAAAAACTGTTTTTT	CASSLTGGVEKLFF
TRBV7-8	NA	TRBJ2-2	NA	TGTGCCAGCAGCATAGATCCAGCCGCTACCTCCAACACCGGGGAGCTGTTTTTT	CASSIDPAATSNTGELFF
TRBV7-2	NA	TRBJ2-5	NA	TGTGCCAGCAGCCCACTCCTGCTTCAAGCAGAGACCCAGTACTTC	CASSPLLLQAETQYF
TRBV9	NA	TRBJ1-1	NA	TGTGCCAGCAGCCAAAAGGACATCCCAATTGAAGCTTTCTTT	CASSQKDIPIEAFF
TRBV27	NA	TRBJ2-7	TRBD1	TGTGCCAGCAGTTTTTCTTATGGGACAGGAGATCTGGGGCAGTACTTC	CASSFSYGTGDLGQYF
TRBV7-3	NA	TRBJ2-7	TRBD2	TGTGCCAGCAGCCTTTCCGGGACTAGCGGGTTCGGAGACGAGCAGTACTTC	CASSLSGTSGFGDEQYF
TRBV6-5	NA	TRBJ1-1	NA	TGTGCCAGCAGTTACGCCCCTGGCACTGAAGCTTTCTTT	CASSYAPGTEAFF
TRBV29-1	NA	TRBJ2-1	NA	TGCAGCGTCCTAAGACCTCACCCCTACAATGAGCAGTTCTTC	CSVLRPHPYNEQFF
TRBV11-2	NA	TRBJ1-5	TRBD1	TGTGCCAGCAGCTTTACCGACAGGGGCGACGGACAGCCCCAGCATTTT	CASSFTDRGDGQPQHF
TRBV2	NA	TRBJ2-1	NA	TGTGCCAGCAGCGGGGACGGGAGCTCCTACAATGAGCAGTTCTTC	CASSGDGSSYNEQFF
TRBV11-3	NA	TRBJ2-3	TRBD2	TGTGCCAGCAGGGGGGGGGACACAGATACGCAGTATTTT	CASRGGDTDTQYF
TRBV7-9	NA	TRBJ1-5	TRBD1	TGTGCCAGCAGCTTAGGGACAGGGGGTCTTCAGCCCCAGCATTTT	CASSLGTGGLQPQHF
TRBV7-9	NA	TRBJ2-4	NA	TGTGCCAGCAGTTTCCCCCAACAGGTTCCTCTAGGAAACATTCAGTACTTC	CASSFPQQVPLGNIQYF
TRBV7-3	NA	TRBJ1-5	NA	TGTGCCAGCAGCTTAGTTCTCAAGAACAATCAGCCCCAGCATTTT	CASSLVLKNNQPQHF
TRBV18	NA	TRBJ2-3	TRBD1	TGTGCCAGCTCACCAGGGGAGACAGGGTATGCAGATACGCAGTATTTT	CASSPGETGYADTQYF
TRBV2	NA	TRBJ2-7	NA	TGTGCCAGCAGAGGGGTTCGGGGCTACGAGCAGTACTTC	CASRGVRGYEQYF
TRBV15	NA	TRBJ2-1	NA	TGTGCCACCAGCAGAGACTTGGGTAGGGGAGCCCTAAGCTCCTACAATGAGCAGTTCTTC	CATSRDLGRGALSSYNEQFF
TRBV9	NA	TRBJ1-1	TRBD1	TGTGCCAGCAGTAGAGACAGGGGGCGGACTGAAGCTTTCTTT	CASSRDRGRTEAFF
TRBV7-9	once	TRBJ1-5	NA	TGTGCCAGCAGCTTAGGTCGGGGGGATCAGCCCCAGCATTTT	CASSLGRGDQPQHF
TRBV9	NA	TRBJ1-6	NA	TGTGCCAGCAGCGCATCCAGGACCGCGACCCTGAGTCCCCTCCACTTT	CASSASRTATLSPLHF
TRBV6-5	NA	TRBJ2-7	NA	TGTGCCAGCAGTTACATGGGTCGGACCTACGAGCAGTACTTC	CASSYMGRTYEQYF
TRBV30	NA	TRBJ1-5	NA	TGTGCCTGGAGTGTACGGGGTAGCAATCAGCCCCAGCATTTT	CAWSVRGSNQPQHF
TRBV28	NA	TRBJ2-7	NA	TGTGCCAGCAGTCCTAGGTACTACGAGCAGTACTTC	CASSPRYYEQYF
TRBV7-9	NA	TRBJ1-2	NA	TGTGCCAGCAGTACAGGGCCGGGTGGCTACACCTTC	CASSTGPGGYTF
TRBV4-1	NA	TRBJ2-7	TRBD2	TGCGCCAGCAGCCAAGGGGGGGGGAACCTCTTCTACGAGCAGTACTTC	CASSQGGGNLFYEQYF
TRBV27	NA	TRBJ2-1	NA	TGTGCCAGCAGTTTATCGGGTTCGCTGGATGAGCAGTTCTTC	CASSLSGSLDEQFF
TRBV27	NA	TRBJ2-5	TRBD1	TGTGCCAGCAGTTTAGTGGCAGGGGGACGAGAGACCCAGTACTTC	CASSLVAGGRETQYF
TRBV5-4	once	TRBJ2-5	TRBD1	TGTGCCAGCAGCTTGGTGGGTCGTGGGACAGGTAAAGAGACCCAGTACTTC	CASSLVGRGTGKETQYF
TRBV2	NA	TRBJ2-3	NA	TGTGCCAGCCATGGGACACTCACAGATACGCAGTATTTT	CASHGTLTDTQYF
TRBV28	NA	TRBJ2-5	NA	TGTGCCAGCAGTTTGGCGGTACAAGAGACCCAGTACTTC	CASSLAVQETQYF
TRBV7-9	NA	TRBJ2-1	TRBD2	TGTGCCAGCTCCAGCGGGACTAGACAGTTCTTC	CASSSGTRQFF
TRBV6-5	once	TRBJ2-7	NA	TGTGCCACCAAGGCAAGGGACTCGAACTACGAGCAGTACTTC	CATKARDSNYEQYF
TRBV5-3	NA	TRBJ2-3	TRBD2	TGTGCCAGAAGCTCACGAAGCGGGGACCAGGCTTTAGTACCAGATACGCAGTATTTT	CARSSRSGDQALVPDTQYF
TRBV9	NA	TRBJ2-7	NA	TGTGCCAGCAGCGTAGAGGCGGGAGTGGGGGCCGAGCAGTACTTC	CASSVEAGVGAEQYF